The clone carrying this T cell receptor beta chain ranks as medium-sized. Donors had localized lung adenocarcinoma, a non-small cell lung cancer. CDR1 and CDR2 from the germline V gene are MNHNS and SASEGT. There are 13 residues in the CDR3. The junction had 1 base not matched to a gene; V was cut back by 6 bases and J by 1 base. This sample is drawn from a study of CD4 and CD8 cells across lung adenocarcinoma regions. TCRdb passed the PCR reads through MiXCR, listing each CDR3 protein once. Here the sample spans roughly 13,000 distinct CDR3 sequences, around 45% being singletons. This clonotype originated in a male donor with lung adenocarcinoma. The CD4 and CD8 labels of this study may be unreliable. The chain couples TRBV6-1 to TRBJ2-3; 7 positions agree with TRBD1. The sequenced sample was CD4+ T cells from the center of a lung tumor. The CDR3 sequence: CASRGTGTDTQYF. The DNA for the CDR3 is TGTGCCAGCAGGGGGACAGGCACAGATACGCAGTATTTT.